By frequency in the sample, the clone carrying this T cell receptor beta chain is medium-sized. Antigen: not known. Sorting was used to obtain naive CD8 T cells (CD8+CD4-CCR7+CD45RA+). Making the bulk TCR libraries relied on previously described methods and listed TCR primers. TCRdb reprocessed the PCR reads with MiXCR, giving one entry per CDR3 protein. The sample lists 6,000 or so distinct CDR3 sequences; about 15% were seen once. This record belongs to a study of molecular identifiers for immune sequencing clone quantification. The V gene end was trimmed by 0 bases and the J gene end by 7 bases; junction bases not matched to a gene: 9. CDR3 size: 18 residues. Germline assignment: CDR1 MNHEY and CDR2 SVGAGI. Study-level results: Barcodes shared by identical TCR molecules could lead to underestimated sizes of highly expanded clones. Detecting spiked Jurkat TCR RNA from one cell among more than 750,000 naive cells was reportedly possible.

The sequencing input was naive CD8+ T cells from blood, with Jurkat cell RNA spiked in. The subset: FACS-sorted CD8+CD4-CCR7+CD45RA+ naive T cells. The sequence derives from a human donor in good health. Some libraries in this study had Jurkat cell RNA spiked in. The V gene is TRBV6-5, the J gene TRBJ2-2, with 12 bases matching TRBD2. In DNA, the CDR3 is TGTGCCAGCAGTTACTCCATTATGCTAGCGGGAGGGAGCGGGGAGCTGTTTTTT. Residues: CASSYSIMLAGGSGELFF.